The sequence of this TCR beta chain was determined in a study of CD8 T cells in ankylosing spondylitis. As regards this clonotype: Its specificity is unknown. A junction boundary mismatches the germline segment, possibly from a read error.

Study results and caveats: Relatively scarce in peripheral blood, disease-linked clones were CD8+. Significant enrichment of disease-linked clones was reported in matched ankylosing spondylitis synovial fluid. Apparently characteristic of ankylosing spondylitis blood was a TCR beta motif (eight highly homologous variants).

Libraries for TCR beta were made by quantitative 5'-RACE with molecular barcodes. TCRdb itself ran the 5' RACE reads through MiXCR, one entry per CDR3 protein. The profile covers about 450,000 distinct CDR3 sequences, with about 25% appearing a single time and 0.89% taken by the ten largest. This CDR3 contains 15 residues. Germline loops: CDR1 GTSNPN, CDR2 SVGIG (reference sequence). The sequenced material came from blood, either unsorted or a sorted T cell fraction (not recorded which). This rearrangement joins TRBV30 to TRBJ1-3; no clear D gene. The TCR was taken from a male donor with ankylosing spondylitis. Here the CDR3 DNA reads TGTGCCTGGAGTCCGCGGGCCTACTCTGGAAACACCATATATTTC. Its translation is CAWSPRAYSGNTIYF.